The rows below give T cell receptor beta chains drawn from one sample of a study of siplizumab effects on memory and regulatory T cells. The table came from immunoSEQ multiplex PCR; TCRdb's copy has only in-frame clones and leaves some out. The repertoire has about 87,000 clones, 90% of them found once; the top ten carry roughly 14%. The sequenced sample was CD4+ T cells sorted from blood. The origin of the receptors is a human donor in good health. Both conserved end residues are part of each CDR3. The order of the fields is D gene, J gene, V gene, clone size, CDR3 protein, CDR3 DNA. A D gene is named only where the DNA matches it firmly. Size is omitted from some rows. Given values are once, few, many or a class for expanded clones.

TRBD2 | TRBJ2-7 | TRBV10-3 | NA | CAISEPGLALSYEQYF | TGTGCCATCAGTGAACCGGGACTAGCCCTTTCCTACGAGCAGTACTTC
TRBD2 | TRBJ2-7 | TRBV11-3 | few | CASSLDGLAGREQYF | TGTGCCAGCAGCTTAGATGGGCTAGCGGGACGCGAGCAGTACTTC
TRBD2 | TRBJ2-5 | TRBV5-1 | NA | CASRTLAGTEETQYF | TGCGCCAGCAGAACCCTAGCGGGCACGGAGGAGACCCAGTACTTC
NA | TRBJ2-1 | TRBV29-1 | NA | CSVEEKRRGFF | TGCAGCGTTGAAGAGAAGAGGCGAGGGTTCTTC
NA | TRBJ1-1 | TRBV6-1 | NA | CASGRGLAEAFF | TGTGCCAGCGGTCGTGGTTTGGCTGAAGCTTTCTTT
TRBD2 | TRBJ2-1 | TRBV7-9 | NA | CASSSPSQAGLAAYNEQFF | TGTGCCAGCAGCTCCCCATCACAGGCGGGACTAGCGGCCTACAATGAGCAGTTCTTC
NA | TRBJ2-1 | TRBV5-1 | NA | CASSLDGTEYNEQFF | TGCGCCAGCAGCTTGGATGGGACGGAGTACAATGAGCAGTTCTTC
NA | TRBJ2-3 | TRBV4-1 | NA | CASSQDSGNTQYF | TGCGCCAGCAGCCAAGATTCGGGTAATACGCAGTATTTT
TRBD2 | TRBJ2-1 | TRBV9 | NA | CASSAGLAGGLNEQFF | TGTGCCAGCAGCGCGGGACTAGCGGGAGGGCTCAATGAGCAGTTCTTC
NA | TRBJ1-5 | TRBV21-1 | NA | CASSKNLWGNQPQHF | TGTGCCAGCAGCAAAAACCTGTGGGGCAATCAGCCCCAGCATTTT
NA | TRBJ1-4 | TRBV18 | NA | CASSPVEGDEKLFF | TGTGCCAGCTCACCGGTGGAGGGAGATGAAAAACTGTTTTTT
NA | TRBJ1-1 | TRBV18 | NA | CASSLGQGGNEAFF | TGTGCCAGCTCATTGGGGCAGGGAGGAAATGAAGCTTTCTTT
NA | TRBJ1-3 | TRBV4-1 | NA | CASSQVLLGNTIYF | TGCGCCAGCAGCCAAGTTCTTTTGGGAAACACCATATATTTT
NA | TRBJ2-1 | TRBV7-8 | NA | CASSRQNEQFF | TGTGCCAGCAGTCGACAGAATGAGCAGTTCTTC
NA | TRBJ1-1 | TRBV7-6 | few | CASSSYNRAEAFF | TGTGCCAGCAGCTCGTATAACAGGGCTGAAGCTTTCTTT
TRBD2 | TRBJ2-7 | TRBV4-2 | NA | CASSHGTSGSEQYF | TGTGCCAGCAGCCATGGGACTAGCGGGAGCGAGCAGTACTTC
NA | TRBJ2-4 | TRBV28 | NA | CASSPLGSETKNIQYF | TGTGCCAGCAGTCCTCTCGGGTCGGAGACTAAAAACATTCAGTACTTC
NA | TRBJ1-5 | TRBV21-1 | NA | CASTRNSQPQHF | TGTGCCAGCACTCGTAACAGTCAGCCCCAGCATTTT
NA | TRBJ2-2 | TRBV11-3 | NA | CASSLAGSGELFF | TGTGCCAGCAGCTTAGCGGGGTCCGGGGAGCTGTTTTTT
NA | TRBJ1-5 | TRBV19 | NA | CASSLGPTLGQPQHF | TGTGCCAGTAGTCTAGGCCCTACCCTAGGGCAGCCCCAGCATTTT
NA | TRBJ1-1 | TRBV7-9 | NA | CASSLRGHSTEAFF | TGTGCCAGCAGCCTAAGGGGACACTCCACTGAAGCTTTCTTT
TRBD2 | TRBJ2-7 | TRBV19 | NA | CASSILAGVYEQYF | TGTGCCAGTAGTATATTAGCGGGAGTCTACGAGCAGTACTTC
NA | TRBJ2-3 | TRBV5-1 | NA | CASSLVQGTFTDTQYF | TGCGCCAGCAGCTTGGTACAGGGAACTTTCACAGATACGCAGTATTTT
TRBD1 | TRBJ1-6 | TRBV6-1 | NA | CASSDRGVSSPLHF | TGTGCCAGTTCGGACAGGGGGGTTAGTTCACCCCTCCACTTT
NA | TRBJ2-5 | TRBV5-1 | NA | CASSPGGARQETQYF | TGCGCCAGCAGCCCGGGCGGGGCCCGACAAGAGACCCAGTACTTC
TRBD2 | TRBJ2-7 | TRBV7-8 | NA | CASSLGRGNEQYF | TGTGCCAGCAGCTTGGGGAGGGGTAACGAGCAGTACTTC
NA | TRBJ1-5 | TRBV28 | NA | CASATSNQPQHF | TGTGCCAGCGCAACTAGCAATCAGCCCCAGCATTTT
TRBD2 | TRBJ2-5 | TRBV7-2 | NA | CASSLAGGHETQYF | TGTGCCAGCAGCTTGGCGGGAGGGCACGAGACCCAGTACTTC
NA | TRBJ1-2 | TRBV5-1 | medium-sized | CASSRDSLIGYTF | TGCGCCAGCAGCAGGGACTCCCTGATTGGCTACACCTTC
NA | TRBJ2-3 | TRBV5-4 | NA | CASSRPLGSTDTQYF | TGTGCCAGCAGCCGTCCCCTAGGAAGCACAGATACGCAGTATTTT
NA | TRBJ2-1 | TRBV28 | NA | CASRPWTASSYNEQFF | TGTGCCAGCAGACCATGGACGGCGAGCTCCTACAATGAGCAGTTCTTC
TRBD2 | TRBJ2-1 | TRBV2 | NA | CASEGGSSYNEQFF | TGTGCCAGCGAAGGCGGGAGCTCCTACAATGAGCAGTTCTTC
TRBD1 | TRBJ2-3 | TRBV30 | NA | CAWSYRGRDTQYF | TGTGCCTGGAGTTACAGGGGCAGGGATACGCAGTATTTT
NA | TRBJ1-5 | TRBV18 | NA | CASSPDSGVAQPQHF | TGTGCCAGCTCACCAGATTCAGGGGTGGCTCAGCCCCAGCATTTT
NA | TRBJ2-7 | TRBV7-2 | NA | CASSLGSKPYYEQYF | TGTGCCAGCAGCTTAGGGTCGAAGCCGTACTACGAGCAGTACTTC
NA | TRBJ1-1 | TRBV7-9 | NA | CASSLVRRTVNTEAFF | TGTGCCAGCAGCTTAGTTCGTAGGACAGTCAACACTGAAGCTTTCTTT
NA | TRBJ2-3 | TRBV2 | NA | CASSEDLGGTQYF | TGTGCCAGCAGTGAAGATCTTGGAGGTACGCAGTATTTT
TRBD1 | TRBJ1-2 | TRBV7-9 | once | CASSLASGTVYNYGYTF | TGTGCCAGCAGCTTAGCTTCCGGGACAGTCTATAACTATGGCTACACCTTC
NA | TRBJ2-1 | TRBV14 | NA | CASSQQGGREQFF | TGTGCCAGCAGCCAACAAGGGGGGCGTGAGCAGTTCTTC
NA | TRBJ2-1 | TRBV4-2 | NA | CASSQAAQLGSYNEQFF | TGTGCCAGCAGCCAAGCGGCACAGTTGGGGTCCTACAATGAGCAGTTCTTC
TRBD2 | TRBJ2-5 | TRBV7-2 | NA | CASSSGATSGSVETQYF | TGTGCCAGCAGCTCCGGGGCGACTAGCGGGAGTGTGGAGACCCAGTACTTC
NA | TRBJ1-2 | TRBV25-1 | NA | CASSEFNRVYGYTF | TGTGCCAGCAGTGAATTCAACAGAGTCTATGGCTACACCTTC
TRBD1 | TRBJ2-1 | TRBV18 | NA | CASSPNDRVAYNEQFF | TGTGCCAGCTCACCAAACGACAGGGTGGCTTACAATGAGCAGTTCTTC
NA | TRBJ2-7 | TRBV19 | NA | CASSIGTSRNYEQYF | TGTGCCAGTAGTATCGGTACCTCGAGGAACTACGAGCAGTACTTC